This entry concerns a single T cell receptor beta chain. Its antigen is as yet unknown. This sample was taken from a study of vaccination effects on CD4 cells after COVID-19. The assay was immunoSEQ multiplex PCR, and TCRdb's table has in-frame clones only and misses some. The sample shows 80,000 to 95,000 clones, roughly 73% of them seen only once. General study findings and limits: Only 1 of 255 vaccine-induced clones from healthy vaccinees cross-reacted with common cold coronaviruses.

Before sequencing took place, the ViraFEST assay used viral peptide pools to expand antigen-specific CD4+ T cells. Scientists isolated CD4+ T cells after a roughly ten-day culture period ended. The vaccine given was either BNT162b2 or mRNA-1273, in two doses. The ends were cut back, 2 bases at V and 1 base at J, with 11 bases in the middle. The germline V gene has CDR1 SGHDN and CDR2 FVKESK. This CDR3 comprises 16 residues. The V gene is TRBV14, the J gene TRBJ2-2; D gene ambiguous. Sequences were derived from CD4+ T cells from PBMCs cultured with HCoV-OC43 spike peptides, sampled after COVID-19 vaccination. Subset meaning: HCoV-OC43 spike overlapping peptide pool stimulation. The receptor's source is a human donor who received a COVID-19 vaccine. The CDR3 coding sequence is TGTGCCAGCAGCCAACCCAGATGGGGGAACACCGGGGAGCTGTTTTTT. Protein product: CASSQPRWGNTGELFF.